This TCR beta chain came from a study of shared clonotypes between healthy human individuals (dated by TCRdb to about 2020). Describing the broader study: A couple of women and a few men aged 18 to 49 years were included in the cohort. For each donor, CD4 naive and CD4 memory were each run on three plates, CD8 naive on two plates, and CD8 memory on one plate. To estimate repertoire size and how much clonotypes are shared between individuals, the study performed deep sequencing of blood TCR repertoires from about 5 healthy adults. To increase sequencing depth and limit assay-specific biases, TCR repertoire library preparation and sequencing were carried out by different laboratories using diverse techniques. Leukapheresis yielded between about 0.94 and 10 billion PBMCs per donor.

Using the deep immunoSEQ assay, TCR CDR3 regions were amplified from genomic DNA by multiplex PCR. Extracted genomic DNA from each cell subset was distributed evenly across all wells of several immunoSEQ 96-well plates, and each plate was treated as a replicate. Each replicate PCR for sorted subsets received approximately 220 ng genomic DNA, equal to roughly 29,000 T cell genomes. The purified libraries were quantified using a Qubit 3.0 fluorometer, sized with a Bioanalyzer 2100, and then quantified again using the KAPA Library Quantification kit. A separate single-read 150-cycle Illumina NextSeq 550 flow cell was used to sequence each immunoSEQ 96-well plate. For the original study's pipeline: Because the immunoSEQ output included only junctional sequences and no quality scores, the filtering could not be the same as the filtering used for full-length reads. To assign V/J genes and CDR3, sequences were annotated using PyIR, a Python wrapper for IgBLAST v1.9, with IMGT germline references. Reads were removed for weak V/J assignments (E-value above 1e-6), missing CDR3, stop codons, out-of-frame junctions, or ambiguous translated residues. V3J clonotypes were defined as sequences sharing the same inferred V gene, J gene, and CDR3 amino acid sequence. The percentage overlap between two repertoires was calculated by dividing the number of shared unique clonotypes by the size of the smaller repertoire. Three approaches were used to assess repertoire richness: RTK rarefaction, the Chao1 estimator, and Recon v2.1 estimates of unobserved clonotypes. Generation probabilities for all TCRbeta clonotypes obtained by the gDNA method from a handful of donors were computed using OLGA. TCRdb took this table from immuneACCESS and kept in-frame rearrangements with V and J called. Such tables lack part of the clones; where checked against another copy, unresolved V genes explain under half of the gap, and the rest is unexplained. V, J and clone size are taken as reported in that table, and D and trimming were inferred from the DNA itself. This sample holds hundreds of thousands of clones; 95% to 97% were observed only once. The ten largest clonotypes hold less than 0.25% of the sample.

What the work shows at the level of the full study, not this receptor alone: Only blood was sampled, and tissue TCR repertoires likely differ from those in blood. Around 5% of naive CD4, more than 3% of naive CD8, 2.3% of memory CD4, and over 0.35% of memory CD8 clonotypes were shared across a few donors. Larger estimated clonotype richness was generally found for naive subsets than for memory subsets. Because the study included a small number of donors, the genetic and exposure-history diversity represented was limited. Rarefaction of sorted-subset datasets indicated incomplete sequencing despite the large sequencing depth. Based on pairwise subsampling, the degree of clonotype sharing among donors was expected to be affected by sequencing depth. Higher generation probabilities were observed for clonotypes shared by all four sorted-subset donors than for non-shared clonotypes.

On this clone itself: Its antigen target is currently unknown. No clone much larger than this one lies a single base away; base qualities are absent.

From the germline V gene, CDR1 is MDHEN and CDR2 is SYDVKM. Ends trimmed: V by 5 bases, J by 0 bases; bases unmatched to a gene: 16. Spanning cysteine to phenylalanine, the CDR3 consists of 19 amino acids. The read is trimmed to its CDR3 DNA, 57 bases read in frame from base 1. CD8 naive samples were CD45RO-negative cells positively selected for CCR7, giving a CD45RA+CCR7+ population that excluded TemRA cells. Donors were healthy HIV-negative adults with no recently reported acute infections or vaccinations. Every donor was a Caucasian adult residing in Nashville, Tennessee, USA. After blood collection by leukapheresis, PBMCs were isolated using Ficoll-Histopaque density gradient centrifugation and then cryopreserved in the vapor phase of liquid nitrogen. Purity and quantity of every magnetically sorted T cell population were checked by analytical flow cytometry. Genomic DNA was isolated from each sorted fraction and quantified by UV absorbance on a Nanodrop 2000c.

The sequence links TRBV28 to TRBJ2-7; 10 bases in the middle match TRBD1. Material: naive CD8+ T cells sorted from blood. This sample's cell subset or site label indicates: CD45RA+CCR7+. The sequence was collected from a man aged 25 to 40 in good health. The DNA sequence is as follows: TGTGCCAGCAGTAGACCTGGGACAGGGGCGTTAAGGAGCTCCTACGAGCAGTACTTC. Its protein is CASSRPGTGALRSSYEQYF.